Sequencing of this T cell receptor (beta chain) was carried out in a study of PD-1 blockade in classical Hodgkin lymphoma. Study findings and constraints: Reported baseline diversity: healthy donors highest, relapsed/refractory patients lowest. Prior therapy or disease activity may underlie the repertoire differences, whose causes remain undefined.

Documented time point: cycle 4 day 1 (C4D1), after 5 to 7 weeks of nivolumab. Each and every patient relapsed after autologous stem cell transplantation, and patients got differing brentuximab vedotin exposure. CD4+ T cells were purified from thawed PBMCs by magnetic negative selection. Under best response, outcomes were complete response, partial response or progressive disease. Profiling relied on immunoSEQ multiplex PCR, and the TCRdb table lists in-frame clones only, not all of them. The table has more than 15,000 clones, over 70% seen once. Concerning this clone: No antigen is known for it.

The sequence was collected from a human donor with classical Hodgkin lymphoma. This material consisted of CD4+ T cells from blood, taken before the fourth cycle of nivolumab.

Here the CDR3 DNA reads TGTGCCAGCAGAGGACTAGCGGTGGGTTTCGGTGAGCAGTTCTTC. Its protein is CASRGLAVGFGEQFF. The chain joins TRBV6-5 to TRBJ2-1; TRBD2 aligns across 10 bases. Per the germline V gene, CDR1 is MNHEY and CDR2 is SVGAGI. The CDR3 has 15 residues. With 6 bases clipped from V and 9 bases from J, the junction kept 11 bases outside the gene matches.